Below, 16 T cell receptor beta chains from the same sample are listed, as sequenced in a study of T cell repertoires in cytomegalovirus infection. Each CDR3 protein is one row after TCRdb ran MiXCR on the reads. The data contain about 490,000 distinct CDR3 sequences, 16% of them singletons. The specimen sequenced was CD8+ T cells from PBMCs. The source of these receptors is a human donor in good health (CMV status not recorded). Some clones in this sample may be carry-over from other donors' samples.

This clonotype was picked up many times. The chain links TRBV12-3 or TRBV12-4 to TRBJ2-7, with TRBD2 as a possible D gene (5 bases). CDR3 size: 14 residues. V lost 5 bases and J lost 2, with 13 bases in between. The CDR3 nucleotides read TGTGCCAGCAGTGAGACCCGGCGGGCCTACGAGCAGTACTTC. Translating it yields CASSETRRAYEQYF.

At least ten counts were recorded for this clonotype. The V call is TRBV12-3 or TRBV12-4, the J call TRBJ2-5, with 8 bases identical to TRBD1. Trimming removed 6 bases from V and 3 bases from J; junction bases left unmatched: 0. The CDR3 length is 12 residues. The CDR3 DNA follows: TGTGCCAGCAGGACAGGGGAAGAGACCCAGTACTTC. It encodes CASRTGEETQYF.

This clonotype was counted only a few times. V gene TRBV6-5 combines with J gene TRBJ2-7; D is perhaps TRBD2 (6 bases). The V end was cut by 2 bases, the J end by 4 bases, with 15 bases between. The CDR3 contains 15 residues. The V gene's germline CDR1 is MNHEY and CDR2 SVGAGI. This CDR3 reads CASSYKRLGLYEQYF. In nucleotides, the CDR3 is TGTGCCAGCAGTTACAAGAGACTAGGACTTTACGAGCAGTACTTC.

This chain joins TRBV5-5 and TRBJ2-1; D tentatively fits TRBD1 or TRBD2 (5 bases each). V shed 0 bases and J shed 0 bases, with 13 bases lying between them. The CDR3 totals 17 residues. Germline CDR1 reads SGHKS; CDR2 reads YYEKEE (reference sequence). CDR3 sequence: CASSLAGQGRSYNEQFF. The CDR3, as DNA: TGTGCCAGCAGCTTGGCTGGGCAGGGACGCTCCTACAATGAGCAGTTCTTC.

The chain combines TRBV4-1 with TRBJ2-2; 10 nucleotides agree with TRBD2. The junction had 3 bases not matched to a gene; V was cut back by 2 bases and J by 6 bases. This CDR3 comprises 15 residues. Germline values: CDR1 MGHRA, CDR2 YSYEKL. The CDR3 DNA sequence: TGCGCCAGCAGCCAACAGGGACTAGCGTCCGGGGAGCTGTTTTTT. Translating it yields CASSQQGLASGELFF.

This clonotype occurred a few times. The V call is TRBV2, the J call TRBJ1-1; no definite D call. In germline, CDR1 is SNHLY, CDR2 FYNNEI. Deletions cut 7 bases from V and 4 bases from J, with 10 bases between. The CDR3 runs 12 residues. The CDR3 region is CASTDGSTEAFF. The CDR3, as DNA: TGTGCCAGCACCGACGGCAGCACTGAAGCTTTCTTT.

The chain has TRBV5-1 and TRBJ2-1; tentative D call: TRBD2 (6 bases). The CDR3 has 15 residues. Germline lookup yields CDR1 SGHRS and CDR2 YFSETQ. Trimming removed 0 bases from V and 3 bases from J, with 10 bases in between. CDR3 nucleotides: TGCGCCAGCAGCTTGGATAGCGGAAACTACAATGAGCAGTTCTTC. Translation: CASSLDSGNYNEQFF.

This clonotype appeared many times. The chain has TRBV7-2 and TRBJ1-6, with D unresolved. V was pared by 3 bases and J by 0 bases, with 15 bases between. This CDR3 is 18 amino acids long. Germline-derived CDR1 and CDR2 are SGHTA and FQGNSA. CDR3 sequence: CASSFGPGVISYNSPLHF. CDR3 nucleotide sequence: TGTGCCAGCAGCTTTGGGCCCGGGGTAATCTCCTATAATTCACCCCTCCACTTT.

Concerning this clonotype itself: A much larger clone sits a single nucleotide away, making a read error possible. This chain joins TRBV7-6 and TRBJ1-1; D is unclear. This CDR3 is 12 amino acids long. CDR1 SGHVS and CDR2 FNYEAQ come from the germline V gene. V was trimmed by 5 bases and J by 5 bases, leaving 9 bases between them. The CDR3 sequence is CASSREVTEAFF. For the CDR3, the DNA is TGTGCCAGCAGCCGAGAGGTGACTGAAGCTTTCTTT.

As concerns this clonotype: Given a much more abundant clone one base away, this may be a read error. The rearrangement uses TRBV7-6 and TRBJ2-5; 7 positions match TRBD1. Germline CDR1 is SGHVS and CDR2 is FNYEAQ. The CDR3 is made up of 14 amino acids. In nucleotides, the CDR3 is TGTGCCAGCAGCTCCCTACAGGGGCCCGGGACCCAGAACTTC. This gives the protein CASSSLQGPGTQNF.

The V call is TRBV9, the J call TRBJ2-7, with D perhaps TRBD1 (5 bases). V lost 0 bases and J lost 5, with 9 bases in between. From germline, CDR1 is SGDLS and CDR2 YYNGEE. The length of the CDR3 is 13 residues. The CDR3 DNA is TGTGCCAGCAGCGTAGGACAGTCCAACGAGCAGTACTTC. Its protein is CASSVGQSNEQYF.

This clonotype was counted ten times or more. This chain uses TRBV7-9 with TRBJ2-1, with 13 bases aligning to TRBD2. The CDR3 contains 17 residues. J gave up 8 bases and V 6 bases, and 13 bases lay outside the gene matches. CDR1 is SEHNR and CDR2 is FQNEAQ in the germline V gene (reference sequence). CDR3 loop: CASRSGLAGVRWDEQFF. CDR3 nucleotide sequence: TGTGCCAGCAGATCCGGACTAGCGGGAGTCAGGTGGGATGAGCAGTTCTTC.

The chain couples TRBV3-1 to TRBJ1-6; D possibly corresponds to TRBD1 (6 bases). This CDR3 spans 16 amino acids. Germline V lookup: CDR1 LGHDT, CDR2 YNNKEL (reference sequence). V lost 4 bases and J 3 bases, leaving 13 bases between the germline ends. As DNA, the CDR3 is TGTGCCAGCAGCCTCTTACGAGGGGGCTATAATTCACCCCTCCACTTT. Encoded protein: CASSLLRGGYNSPLHF.

The chain couples TRBV19 to TRBJ2-7; 8 bases map to TRBD2. Trimming took 5 bases from V and 4 from J; bases not matched to a gene: 7. This CDR3 is 14 amino acids long. Germline loops: CDR1 LNHDA, CDR2 SQIVND (reference sequence). CDR3: CASSDLLAEYEQYF. CDR3 coding DNA: TGTGCCAGTAGTGACTTACTAGCGGAATACGAGCAGTACTTC.

This clonotype was seen a few times. The genes are TRBV5-1 and TRBJ2-3, with 10 positions matching TRBD2. The CDR3 runs to 16 residues. Germline assignment: CDR1 SGHRS and CDR2 YFSETQ. Unmatched junction bases numbered 7, after V lost 4 bases and J lost 2 bases. CDR3 amino acids: CASSTGLAEDTDTQYF. Written as DNA, the CDR3 is TGCGCCAGCAGCACCGGACTAGCGGAGGACACAGATACGCAGTATTTT. The variable domain in full, completed from reference TRBV5-1 and TRBJ2-3, reads KAGVTQTPRYLIKTRGQQVTLSCSPISGHRSVSWYQQTPGQGLQFLFEYFSETQRNKGNFPGRFSGRQFSNSRSEMNVSTLELGDSALYLCASSTGLAEDTDTQYFGPGTRLTVL.

This clonotype was recorded only once. The J gene is TRBJ1-2, the V gene TRBV7-4; D ambiguous. CDR1 and CDR2 from the germline V gene are SGHVT and SQSDAQ. This CDR3 has 11 amino acids. Trimming stripped 4 bases from V and 10 bases from J, with 10 bases between. The CDR3 DNA follows: TGTGCCAGCAGCTCGACGTATTTCTACACCTTC. Amino acids: CASSSTYFYTF.